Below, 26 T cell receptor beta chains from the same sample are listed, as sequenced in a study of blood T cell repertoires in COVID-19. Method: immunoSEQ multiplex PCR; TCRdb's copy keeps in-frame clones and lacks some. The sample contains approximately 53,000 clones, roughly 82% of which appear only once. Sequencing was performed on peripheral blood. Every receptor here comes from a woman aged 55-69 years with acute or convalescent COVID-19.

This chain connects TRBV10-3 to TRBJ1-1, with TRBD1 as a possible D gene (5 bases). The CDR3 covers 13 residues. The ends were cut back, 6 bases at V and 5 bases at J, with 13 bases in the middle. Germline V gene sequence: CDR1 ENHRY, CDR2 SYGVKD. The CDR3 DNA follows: TGTGCCATCAGATCAGACAGCTTGACTGAAGCTTTCTTT. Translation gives CAIRSDSLTEAFF.

Here the CDR3 reads CASSLTPELAGGQDTQYF. CDR3 coding DNA: TGTGCCAGCAGTCTGACACCCGAGCTAGCGGGGGGGCAAGATACGCAGTATTTT. The rearrangement links TRBV2 to TRBJ2-3; 12 positions match TRBD2. The CDR3 length is 18 residues. CDR1 is SNHLY and CDR2 is FYNNEI in the germline V gene. J was trimmed by 5 bases and V by 5 bases; bases with no gene match: 14.

CDR3 amino acids: CASSPPTGGLYGYTF. The CDR3 region has the DNA TGTGCCAGCAGCCCCCCCACAGGGGGTTTATATGGCTACACCTTC. The chain combines TRBV13 with TRBJ1-2; 8 positions agree with TRBD1. V lost 5 bases and J lost 5; bases outside the gene matches: 10. CDR3 length: 15 residues. Germline V gene lookup returns CDR1 PRHDT and CDR2 FYEKMQ (reference sequence).

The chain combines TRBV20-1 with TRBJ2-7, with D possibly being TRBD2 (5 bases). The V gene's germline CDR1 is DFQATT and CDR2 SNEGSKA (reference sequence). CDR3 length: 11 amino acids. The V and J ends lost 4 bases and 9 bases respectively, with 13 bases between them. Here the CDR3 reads CSATAGVGQYF. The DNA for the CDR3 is TGCAGTGCTACCGCCGGGGTGGGGCAGTACTTC.

The CDR3 spells CASSLSTGYEQYF. The CDR3 nucleotides are TGCGCCAGCAGCTTAAGCACAGGGTACGAGCAGTACTTC. The rearrangement links TRBV5-1 to TRBJ2-7, with TRBD1 as a possible D gene (6 bases). The V end was cut by 2 bases, the J end by 4 bases, with 10 bases between. The CDR3 is 13 amino acids. From germline, CDR1 is SGHRS and CDR2 YFSETQ.

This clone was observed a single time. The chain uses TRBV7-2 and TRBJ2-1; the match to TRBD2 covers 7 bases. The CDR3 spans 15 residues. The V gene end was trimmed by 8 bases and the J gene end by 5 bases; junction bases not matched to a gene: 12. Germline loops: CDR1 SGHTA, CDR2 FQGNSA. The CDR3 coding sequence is TGTGCCAGCCGCCCTTACGCGAGCGGGGACAATGAGCAGTTCTTC. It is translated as CASRPYASGDNEQFF.

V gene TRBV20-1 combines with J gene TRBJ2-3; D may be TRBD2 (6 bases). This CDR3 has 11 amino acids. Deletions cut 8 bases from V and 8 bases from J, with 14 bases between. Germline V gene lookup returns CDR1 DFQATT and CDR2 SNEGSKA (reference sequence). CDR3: CSSALGGTQYF. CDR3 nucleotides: TGCAGTTCGGCTCTCGGGGGTACGCAGTATTTT.

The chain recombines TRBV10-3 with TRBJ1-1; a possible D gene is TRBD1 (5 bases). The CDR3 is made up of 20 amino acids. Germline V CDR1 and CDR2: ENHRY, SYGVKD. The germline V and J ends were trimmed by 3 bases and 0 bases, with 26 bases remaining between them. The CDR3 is CAISDPDGVGGLNLNTEAFF. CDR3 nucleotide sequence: TGTGCCATCAGTGACCCCGACGGGGTGGGGGGATTAAACCTGAACACTGAAGCTTTCTTT.

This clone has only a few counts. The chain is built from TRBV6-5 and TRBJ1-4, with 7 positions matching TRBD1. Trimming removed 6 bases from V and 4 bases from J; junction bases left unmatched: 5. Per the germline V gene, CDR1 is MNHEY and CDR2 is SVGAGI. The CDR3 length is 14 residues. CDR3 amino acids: CASSRDRNNEKLFF. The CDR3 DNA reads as TGTGCCAGCAGCCGGGACAGAAATAATGAAAAACTGTTTTTT.

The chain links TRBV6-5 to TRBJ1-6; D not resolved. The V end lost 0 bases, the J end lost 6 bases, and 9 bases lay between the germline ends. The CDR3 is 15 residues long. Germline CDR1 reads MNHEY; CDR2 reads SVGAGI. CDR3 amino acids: CASSYSRAANSPLHF. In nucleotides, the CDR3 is TGTGCCAGCAGTTACTCGAGGGCAGCTAATTCACCCCTCCACTTT.

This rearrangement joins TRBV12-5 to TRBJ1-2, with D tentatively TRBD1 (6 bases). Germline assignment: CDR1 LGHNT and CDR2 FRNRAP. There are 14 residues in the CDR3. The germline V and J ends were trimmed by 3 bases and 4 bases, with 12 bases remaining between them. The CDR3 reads CASGFPGESYGYTF. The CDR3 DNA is TGTGCTAGTGGTTTTCCAGGGGAGAGCTATGGCTACACCTTC. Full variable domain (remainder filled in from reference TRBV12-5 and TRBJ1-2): DARVTQTPRHKVTEMGQEVTMRCQPILGHNTVFWYRQTMMQGLELLAYFRNRAPLDDSGMPKDRFSAEMPDATLATLKIQPSEPRDSAVYFCASGFPGESYGYTFGSGTRLTVV.

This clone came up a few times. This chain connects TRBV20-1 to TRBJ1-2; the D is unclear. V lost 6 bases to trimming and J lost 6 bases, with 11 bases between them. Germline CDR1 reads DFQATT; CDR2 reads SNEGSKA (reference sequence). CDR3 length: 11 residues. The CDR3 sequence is CSAPREDGYTF. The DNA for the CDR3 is TGCAGTGCCCCGCGAGAGGATGGCTACACCTTC.

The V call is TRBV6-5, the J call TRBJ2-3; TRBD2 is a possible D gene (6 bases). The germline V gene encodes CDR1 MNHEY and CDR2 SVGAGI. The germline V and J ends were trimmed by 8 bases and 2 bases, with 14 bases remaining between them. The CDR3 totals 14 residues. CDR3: CASSGGEITDTQYF. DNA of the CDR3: TGTGCCAGCTCCGGCGGGGAGATCACAGATACGCAGTATTTT.

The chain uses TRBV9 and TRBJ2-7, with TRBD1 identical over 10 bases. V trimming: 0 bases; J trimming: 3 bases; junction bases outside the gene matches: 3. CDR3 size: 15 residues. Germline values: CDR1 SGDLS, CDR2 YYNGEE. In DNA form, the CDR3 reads TGTGCCAGCAGCGTAGTTGGGACAGGGGACTACGAGCAGTACTTC. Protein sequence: CASSVVGTGDYEQYF.

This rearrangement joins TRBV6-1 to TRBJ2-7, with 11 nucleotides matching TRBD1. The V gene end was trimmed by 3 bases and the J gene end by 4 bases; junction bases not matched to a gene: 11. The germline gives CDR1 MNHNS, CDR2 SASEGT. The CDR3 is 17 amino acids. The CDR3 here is CASSDNRGGTGGYEQYF. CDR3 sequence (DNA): TGTGCCAGCAGTGACAACCGTGGAGGGACAGGGGGTTACGAGCAGTACTTC.

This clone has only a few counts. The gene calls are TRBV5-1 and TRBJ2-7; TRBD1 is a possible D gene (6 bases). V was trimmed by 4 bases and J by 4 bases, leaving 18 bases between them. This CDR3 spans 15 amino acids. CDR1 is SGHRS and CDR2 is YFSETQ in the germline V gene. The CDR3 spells CASSGYREKPYEQYF. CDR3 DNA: TGCGCCAGCAGCGGTTACAGGGAGAAGCCGTACGAGCAGTACTTC.

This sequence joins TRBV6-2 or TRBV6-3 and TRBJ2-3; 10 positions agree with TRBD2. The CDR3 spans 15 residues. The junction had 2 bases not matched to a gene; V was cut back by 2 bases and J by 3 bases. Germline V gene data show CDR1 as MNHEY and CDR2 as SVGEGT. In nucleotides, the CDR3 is TGTGCCAGCAGTTACGCTAGCGGGGGTACAGATACGCAGTATTTT. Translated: CASSYASGGTDTQYF.

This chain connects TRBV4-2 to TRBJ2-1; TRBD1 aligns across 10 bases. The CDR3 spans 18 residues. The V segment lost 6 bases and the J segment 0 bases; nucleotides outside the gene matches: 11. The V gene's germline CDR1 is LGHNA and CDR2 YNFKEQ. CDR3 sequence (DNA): TGTGCCAGCAGTCTGACCGGGACAGGGGTATTCTCCTACAATGAGCAGTTCTTC. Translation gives CASSLTGTGVFSYNEQFF.

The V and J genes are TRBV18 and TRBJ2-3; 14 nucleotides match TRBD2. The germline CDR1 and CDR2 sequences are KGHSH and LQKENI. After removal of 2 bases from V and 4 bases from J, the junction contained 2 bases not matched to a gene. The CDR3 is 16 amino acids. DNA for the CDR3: TGTGCCAGCTCACCAGGGACTAGCGGGGGTGCAGATACGCAGTATTTT. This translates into CASSPGTSGGADTQYF.

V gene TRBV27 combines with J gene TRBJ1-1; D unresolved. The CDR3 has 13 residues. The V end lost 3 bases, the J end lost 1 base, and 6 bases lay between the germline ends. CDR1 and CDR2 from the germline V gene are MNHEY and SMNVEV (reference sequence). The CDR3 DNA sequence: TGTGCCAGCAGTTTTCTATCGAACACTGAAGCTTTCTTT. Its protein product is CASSFLSNTEAFF.

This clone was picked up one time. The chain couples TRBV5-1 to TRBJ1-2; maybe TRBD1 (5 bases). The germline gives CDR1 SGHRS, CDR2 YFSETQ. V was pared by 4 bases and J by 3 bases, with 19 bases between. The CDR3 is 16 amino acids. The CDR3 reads CASSPLDSLSDYGYTF. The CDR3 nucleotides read TGCGCCAGCAGCCCCCTCGACAGTCTTAGTGACTATGGCTACACCTTC.

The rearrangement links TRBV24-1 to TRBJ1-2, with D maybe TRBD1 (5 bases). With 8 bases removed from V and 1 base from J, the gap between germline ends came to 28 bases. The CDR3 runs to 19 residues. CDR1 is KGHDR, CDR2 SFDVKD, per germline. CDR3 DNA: TGTGCCACCAAAGATACAGGAAATCCGAGCCCTGCTTATAACTATGGCTACACCTTC. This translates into CATKDTGNPSPAYNYGYTF.

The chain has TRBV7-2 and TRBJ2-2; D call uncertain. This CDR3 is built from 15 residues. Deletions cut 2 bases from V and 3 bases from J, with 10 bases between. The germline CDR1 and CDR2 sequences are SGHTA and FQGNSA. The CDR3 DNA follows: TGTGCCAGCAGCTTATTAGTTATGTACACCGGGGAGCTGTTTTTT. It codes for CASSLLVMYTGELFF.

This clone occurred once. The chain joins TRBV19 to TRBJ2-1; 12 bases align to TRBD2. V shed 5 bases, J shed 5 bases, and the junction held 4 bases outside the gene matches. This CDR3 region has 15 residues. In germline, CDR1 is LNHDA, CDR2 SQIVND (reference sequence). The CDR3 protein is CASSVTSGGHNEQFF. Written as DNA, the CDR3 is TGTGCCAGTAGTGTGACTAGCGGGGGTCACAATGAGCAGTTCTTC.

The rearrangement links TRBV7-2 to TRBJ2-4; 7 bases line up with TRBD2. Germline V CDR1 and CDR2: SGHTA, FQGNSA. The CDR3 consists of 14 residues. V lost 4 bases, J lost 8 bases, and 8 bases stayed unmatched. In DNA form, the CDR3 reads TGTGCCAGCAGCTCGGGAGGAGGGAGATACATTCAGTACTTC. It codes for CASSSGGGRYIQYF.

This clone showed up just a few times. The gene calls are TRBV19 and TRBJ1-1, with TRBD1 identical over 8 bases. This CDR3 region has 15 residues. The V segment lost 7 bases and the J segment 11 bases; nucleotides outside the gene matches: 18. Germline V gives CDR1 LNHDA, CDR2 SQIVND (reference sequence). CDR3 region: CASKPGTGGLGNAFF. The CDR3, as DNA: TGTGCCAGTAAACCCGGGACAGGAGGTTTGGGGAATGCTTTCTTT. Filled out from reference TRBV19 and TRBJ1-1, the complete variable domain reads DGGITQSPKYLFRKEGQNVTLSCEQNLNHDAMYWYRQDPGQGLRLIYYSQIVNDFQKGDIAEGYSVSREKKESFPLTVTSAQKNPTAFYLCASKPGTGGLGNAFFGQGTRLTVV.